This entry features one TCR beta chain sequence. Looked up from germline, CDR1 is MDHEN and CDR2 is SYDVKM. Deletions cut 7 bases from V and 3 bases from J, with 14 bases between. The CDR3 covers 14 residues. This specimen belongs to a study of blood T cell repertoires in COVID-19. Produced via immunoSEQ multiplex PCR; TCRdb's table is partial and in-frame only. Of 300,000 to 450,000 clones detected, roughly 85% appear once; the ten largest clones hold roughly 3.6%. The source is a woman aged 18-35 years with acute or convalescent COVID-19. The gene calls are TRBV28 and TRBJ2-3, with a possible D match to TRBD2 (5 bases). Sequencing used peripheral blood. The CDR3 loop reads CASNLVLATDTQYF. In DNA form, the CDR3 reads TGTGCCAGCAATTTGGTGCTAGCAACAGATACGCAGTATTTT.